Below, 21 T cell receptor beta chains from the same sample are listed, as sequenced in a study of neoadjuvant nivolumab and ipilimumab in lung cancer. TCRdb's copy holds only in-frame clones and misses some; the assay was immunoSEQ multiplex PCR. This sample carries approximately 7,300 clones, approximately 89% of them seen once, and the ten largest clones take 5.5% to 8%. The sequencing here drew on tumor tissue, taken after neoadjuvant nivolumab, alone or with ipilimumab, at or shortly before surgery. Source of these receptors: an adult with non-small cell lung cancer.

V gene TRBV6-5 combines with J gene TRBJ2-7; D is perhaps TRBD1 or TRBD2 (5 bases each). The CDR3 loop spans 15 amino acids. The germline V gene has CDR1 MNHEY and CDR2 SVGAGI. V gave up 0 bases and J gave up 6 bases, with 15 bases separating them. The CDR3 region has the DNA TGTGCCAGCAGTTACTCGACCGGGGCCGAGGTCGAGCAGTACTTC. Encoded protein: CASSYSTGAEVEQYF.

The chain carries TRBV7-9 and TRBJ2-7, with 7 bases that match TRBD1. Germline V gene lookup returns CDR1 SEHNR and CDR2 FQNEAQ (reference sequence). V dropped 3 bases and J dropped 2; count of bases not matched to a gene: 10. The CDR3 runs 16 residues. This CDR3 reads CASSFRQGTPTYEQYF. CDR3 nucleotide sequence: TGTGCCAGCAGCTTTCGACAGGGTACGCCAACCTACGAGCAGTACTTC.

The rearrangement joins TRBV5-1 to TRBJ2-5; 11 nucleotides match TRBD2. Germline V gene data show CDR1 as SGHRS and CDR2 as YFSETQ. With 4 bases clipped from V and 5 bases from J, the junction kept 10 bases outside the gene matches. The CDR3 has 16 residues. The chain's CDR3 is CASSQLAGGPPETQYF. The CDR3 nucleotides are TGCGCCAGCAGCCAGTTAGCGGGGGGGCCGCCGGAGACCCAGTACTTC.

The chain carries TRBV6-5 and TRBJ2-7; D might be TRBD2 (6 bases). Germline V gives CDR1 MNHEY, CDR2 SVGAGI. This CDR3 contains 15 residues. The V end was cut by 2 bases, the J end by 2 bases, with 13 bases between. The CDR3 spells CASSYRGAGPYEQYF. CDR3 nucleotides: TGTGCCAGCAGTTACAGGGGAGCGGGCCCCTACGAGCAGTACTTC.

The rearrangement uses TRBV5-1 and TRBJ1-6; D ambiguous. V was trimmed by 0 bases and J by 7 bases, leaving 11 bases between them. Germline loops: CDR1 SGHRS, CDR2 YFSETQ. The CDR3 length is 15 residues. This chain's CDR3 is CASSLGESINSPLHF. The CDR3 bases are TGCGCCAGCAGCTTGGGGGAATCGATCAATTCACCCCTCCACTTT.

CDR3 DNA: TGTGCCAGCAGCTTAGATCTGGTTTGGGGGGACTCTGAAGCTTTCTTT. Its protein is CASSLDLVWGDSEAFF. The J gene is TRBJ1-1, the V gene TRBV7-9; D is possibly TRBD1 (5 bases). Germline CDR1 SEHNR, CDR2 FQNEAQ (reference sequence). Trimming took 1 base from V and 6 from J, leaving 18 bases between them. The CDR3 has 16 amino acids.

The chain carries TRBV5-1 and TRBJ2-5; D unclear. The germline V gene encodes CDR1 SGHRS and CDR2 YFSETQ. Trimming left V 4 bases short and J 5 bases short, with 21 bases between. CDR3 length equals 16 residues. In DNA form, the CDR3 reads TGCGCCAGCAGCACCGAAAGGGTGTGGGCATGGGAGACCCAGTACTTC. This encodes CASSTERVWAWETQYF.

The chain links TRBV18 to TRBJ1-1; the match to TRBD1 covers 9 bases. CDR1 is KGHSH, CDR2 LQKENI, per germline. The CDR3 totals 16 residues. Trimming cost V 6 bases and J 3 bases; bases outside gene matches: 11. Here the CDR3 DNA reads TGTGCCAGCTCCGGGTCGCTGGGACAGGGTCACACTGAAGCTTTCTTT. Its translation: CASSGSLGQGHTEAFF.

The chain couples TRBV28 to TRBJ1-5, with TRBD1 identical over 10 bases. V shed 6 bases and J 1 base; nucleotides not matched to a gene: 3. This CDR3 region has 15 residues. CDR1 is MDHEN and CDR2 is SYDVKM in the germline V gene. CDR3: CASRGTGVSNQPQHF. The CDR3 DNA reads TGTGCCAGCAGGGGGACAGGGGTGAGCAATCAGCCCCAGCATTTT.

The chain joins TRBV11-2 to TRBJ2-1; D not resolved. V was cut by 0 bases and J by 0 bases, with 12 bases left in between. Germline CDR1 reads SGHAT; CDR2 reads FQNNGV. This CDR3 has 17 residues. CDR3 in DNA: TGTGCCAGCAGCTTAGATGGCTGGCGGAGCTCCTACAATGAGCAGTTCTTC. Protein sequence: CASSLDGWRSSYNEQFF. Full variable domain (remainder filled in from reference TRBV11-2 and TRBJ2-1): EAGVAQSPRYKIIEKRQSVAFWCNPISGHATLYWYQQILGQGPKLLIQFQNNGVVDDSQLPKDRFSAERLKGVDSTLKIQPAKLEDSAVYLCASSLDGWRSSYNEQFFGPGTRLTVL.

The V and J genes are TRBV5-1 and TRBJ1-1; D call uncertain. The CDR3 runs 13 residues. Per germline, CDR1 SGHRS and CDR2 YFSETQ. V dropped 4 bases and J dropped 1 base, with 8 bases sitting between them. The CDR3 DNA sequence: TGCGCCAGCAGCGAGAACAGGAACACTGAAGCTTTCTTT. Translation: CASSENRNTEAFF.

The rearrangement uses TRBV5-4 and TRBJ1-1; TRBD1 matches 10 bases. In germline, CDR1 is SGHNT, CDR2 YYREEE (reference sequence). Trimming took 3 bases from V and 0 from J; bases not matched to a gene: 8. The CDR3 loop spans 17 amino acids. CDR3 coding DNA: TGTGCCAGCAGCTACCTGACAGGGGGCCTCATGAACACTGAAGCTTTCTTT. It encodes CASSYLTGGLMNTEAFF.

The V call is TRBV4-2, the J call TRBJ2-1; TRBD2 is a possible D gene (5 bases). Germline CDR1 reads LGHNA; CDR2 reads YNFKEQ. The CDR3 consists of 16 residues. V lost 3 bases and J lost 2, with 14 bases in between. The CDR3 region has the DNA TGTGCCAGCAGCCAGAATCGCCTAGCACCCTACAATGAGCAGTTCTTC. Translation gives CASSQNRLAPYNEQFF.

A few counts support this clone. The gene calls are TRBV28 and TRBJ1-6; TRBD1 is a possible D gene (5 bases). The CDR3 runs 23 residues. V was clipped by 3 bases and J by 6 bases, with 36 bases between them. Germline lookup yields CDR1 MDHEN and CDR2 SYDVKM. CDR3 coding DNA: TGTGCCAGCAGTTTTTCGGGGACCTTAAGGGGAGGTGGGGCCATCAGTGGTAATTCACCCCTCCACTTT. This gives the protein CASSFSGTLRGGGAISGNSPLHF. The whole variable domain, remainder taken from reference TRBV28 and TRBJ1-6, is DVKVTQSSRYLVKRTGEKVFLECVQDMDHENMFWYRQDPGLGLRLIYFSYDVKMKEKGDIPEGYSVSREKKERFSLILESASTNQTSMYLCASSFSGTLRGGGAISGNSPLHFGNGTRLTVT.

The chain couples TRBV18 to TRBJ1-2, with D possibly matching TRBD1 (5 bases). Germline assignment: CDR1 KGHSH and CDR2 LQKENI. V was pared by 1 base and J by 7 bases, with 16 bases between. There are 15 residues in the CDR3. CDR3 region: CASSPLSSQGIGYTF. CDR3 DNA sequence: TGTGCCAGCTCACCACTATCGAGTCAGGGCATTGGCTACACCTTC.

The gene calls are TRBV14 and TRBJ1-1; no clear D gene. The germline V gene has CDR1 SGHDN and CDR2 FVKESK. V lost 0 bases to trimming and J lost 4 bases, with 12 bases between them. This CDR3 contains 15 residues. DNA for the CDR3: TGTGCCAGCAGCCAAGATCTTCTGAGGAGCACTGAAGCTTTCTTT. Protein sequence: CASSQDLLRSTEAFF. The full variable domain, completed using reference TRBV14 and TRBJ1-1, is EAGVTQFPSHSVIEKGQTVTLRCDPISGHDNLYWYRRVMGKEIKFLLHFVKESKQDESGMPNNRFLAERTGGTYSTLKVQPAELEDSGVYFCASSQDLLRSTEAFFGQGTRLTVV.

J is TRBJ1-1 and V is TRBV28; D may be TRBD1 (5 bases). CDR3 length equals 14 residues. V was cut by 7 bases and J by 3 bases, with 15 bases left in between. Per the germline V gene, CDR1 is MDHEN and CDR2 is SYDVKM. The CDR3 here is CASTRAGLYTEAFF. In DNA form, the CDR3 reads TGTGCCAGCACCAGGGCAGGCCTTTACACTGAAGCTTTCTTT.

The DNA for the CDR3 is TGTGCCAGCAGTCCTACTAGCGGGGGCTACGAGCAGTACTTC. Translating gives CASSPTSGGYEQYF. The chain carries TRBV7-9 and TRBJ2-7; 11 bases agree with TRBD2. The CDR3 covers 14 residues. Germline CDR1 SEHNR, CDR2 FQNEAQ (reference sequence). J gave up 3 bases and V 6 bases, and 4 bases lay outside the gene matches.

V and J are TRBV2 and TRBJ2-5; TRBD1 matches 10 bases. V was clipped by 8 bases and J by 5 bases; unmatched bases: 11. CDR1 SNHLY and CDR2 FYNNEI come from the germline V gene. The CDR3 runs 15 residues. This CDR3 is CASQLRTGGRETQYF. The CDR3 bases are TGTGCCAGCCAACTAAGGACAGGGGGTCGGGAGACCCAGTACTTC.

The CDR3 DNA reads as TGTGCCAGCAGCTTTGTAGCAGGCGAGCAGTACTTC. Translating it yields CASSFVAGEQYF. The rearrangement joins TRBV5-8 to TRBJ2-7; D unresolved. This CDR3 has 12 amino acids. Deletions cut 2 bases from V and 6 bases from J, with 9 bases between. From germline, CDR1 is SGHTS and CDR2 YDEGEE.

This sequence joins TRBV5-6 and TRBJ1-2; D possibly corresponds to TRBD1 (5 bases). V lost 0 bases to trimming and J lost 3 bases, with 9 bases between them. Germline CDR1 reads SGHDT; CDR2 reads YYEEEE. The CDR3 is 14 amino acids. The CDR3 region has the DNA TGTGCCAGCAGCTTGGAGGGGCTGGACTATGGCTACACCTTC. Protein sequence: CASSLEGLDYGYTF.